This T cell receptor (beta chain) was captured in a study of blood T cells in healthy people across ages. Points from the study as a whole: It was held that the diversity estimates obtained from one million T cells were underestimates.

Germline CDR1 and CDR2: MRHNA and SNTAGT. Trimming cost V 3 bases and J 0 bases, with 6 bases left between them. The CDR3 covers 14 residues. Through a sample-barcoded 5' primer and a J-beta primer mix, a second PCR was run for roughly 6 to 11 cycles. The template-switch adaptor, which had 12 random nucleotides, put a tag on each cDNA molecule. Via MiXCR, TCRdb re-called the 5' RACE reads, giving one row per CDR3 protein. In the table there are about 830,000 distinct CDR3 sequences, roughly 60% of which are singletons. Russia was home to the donors, healthy Caucasian individuals aged roughly 6 to 95. Isolation per sample recovered at least 7 million PBMCs. This clonotype was observed at least ten times. Antigen specificity is unknown.

This chain joins TRBV6-4 and TRBJ2-1; TRBD1 might be the D (6 bases). The material sequenced was blood. The TCR comes from a man aged 25-40 years in good health. The CDR3 DNA sequence: TGTGCCAGCAGTGAGGACAGCTCCTACAATGAGCAGTTCTTC. Its protein product is CASSEDSSYNEQFF.